Reported below is one T cell receptor (beta chain). The count of this clone is one. It lacks a known antigen. Per-base qualities were not stored, and no clone one base away is much larger. The sample belongs to a study of T cell responses to AZD1222 COVID-19 vaccine (dated by TCRdb to about 2021). Broadly, across the study: TCR sequencing was performed for approximately 240 trial participants, of whom around 200 were given two doses of AZD1222 and roughly 25 were given two doses of MenACWY control vaccine. Trial participants were enrolled by age into 18-55, 56-69 and 70-plus year subgroups, with roughly 160, 29 and 62 TCR-sequenced participants respectively. Results and caveats for the whole study, not just this receptor: The 56-69-year group was small, and its depth increase did not reach significance, likely because of low power. Because no day 14 peak-response samples were available, repertoires were characterized only after the peak T cell response. Participants were mostly white British, with more females than males. The authors suggested clonal diversity may have been underestimated. Epitopes outside the regions mutated in the B.1.351 and B.1.1.7 variants were reportedly recognized by nearly half of the unique spike-specific TCRs. The vaccine-associated CD4 TCRs covered the entire spike protein, and the dominant responses fell in regions 160-218 and 743-854. Spike-specific TCR breadth and depth rose significantly after two AZD1222 doses compared with day 0 and with MenACWY recipients. Only 5 to 7 AZD1222 recipients were SARS-CoV-2 seropositive at baseline, limiting conclusions about previously exposed vaccinees.

The sample's time point label, decoded: about 28 days (+/-7) after the second vaccine dose. Because spike-specific TCR depth and breadth did not differ between the two schedules, AZD1222 recipients who got a second dose at roughly 4 weeks were pooled with those who got a second dose at roughly 12 weeks. Vaccinee samples came from UK trials COV001 and COV002, including a single-blind randomized controlled phase 2/3 trial of AZD1222 (ChAdOx1 nCoV-19) in healthy adults. For TCRbeta chain sequencing, PBMC samples from trial participants were taken at day 0 and at day 28 after the second dose. The CDR3 regions of human TCRbeta chains were analyzed by immunosequencing. Per the original workflow: TCRs in the repertoires were matched against a reference library of SARS-CoV-2-specific TCRs that had been generated with the MIRA antigen-specificity platform. Breadth was defined as the fraction of unique TCRs that were SARS-CoV-2-associated, and depth was defined as the fraction of total T cells that were SARS-CoV-2-associated. Each spike-specific TCR was assigned to its reactive spike region and to a CD4 or CD8 class using the MIRA data. Log10-transformed breadth and depth values were compared by one-way ANOVA with Sidak's multiple comparisons tests. The table comes from immuneACCESS by way of TCRdb, which keeps in-frame sequences with V and J called. Part of the clones is missing from these tables; in studies checked, under half for an unresolved V gene and the rest for unknown reasons. V and J calls and clone size are those listed in that table; D and trimming were worked out from the DNA. This sample comprises more than 100,000 clones, 92% of them detected only once. The top ten clonotypes cover approximately 8% of the sample.

Trimming removed 5 bases from V and 7 bases from J, leaving 15 bases between the germline ends. CDR1 and CDR2 (SGHTA, FQGNSA) derive from the germline V gene. Spanning cysteine to phenylalanine, the CDR3 consists of 14 amino acids. Here the CDR3 DNA is all that survives: 42 bases in frame from base 1. The sequence is built from TRBV7-2 and TRBJ2-1; the D gene is tentatively TRBD1 or TRBD2, each matching 6 bases. Here the sequenced sample was peripheral blood, taken 28 days after the second AZD1222 dose. The source is an adult who received the AZD1222 COVID-19 vaccine. The nucleotide sequence reads as follows: TGTGCCAGCAGCGTCGCCCGGGGGCATAATGAGCAGTTCTTC. It codes for CASSVARGHNEQFF.